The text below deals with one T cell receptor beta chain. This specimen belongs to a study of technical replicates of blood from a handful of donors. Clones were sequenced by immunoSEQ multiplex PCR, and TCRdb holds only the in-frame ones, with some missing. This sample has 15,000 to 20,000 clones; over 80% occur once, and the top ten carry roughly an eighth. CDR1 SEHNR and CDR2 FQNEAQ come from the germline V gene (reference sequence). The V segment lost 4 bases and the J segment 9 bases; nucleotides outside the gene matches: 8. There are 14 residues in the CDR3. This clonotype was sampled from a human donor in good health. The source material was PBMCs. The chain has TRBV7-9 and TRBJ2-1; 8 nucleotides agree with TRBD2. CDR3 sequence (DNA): TGTGCCAGCAGCTCCCAGGGTGCGGGAGGTGAGCAGTTCTTC. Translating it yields CASSSQGAGGEQFF.